These 26 T cell receptor beta chains were sequenced from one sample in a study of shared clonotypes between healthy human individuals. Profiling relied on immunoSEQ multiplex PCR, and the TCRdb table lists in-frame clones only, not all of them. The sample shows over a million clones, approximately 98.5% of them seen only once. The sample was naive CD4+ T cells sorted from blood. As to subset: CD45RA+ positively selected. The receptors shown here come from a man aged 25 to 40 in good health.

The rearrangement uses TRBV2 and TRBJ1-5; TRBD1 agrees at 7 bases. The CDR3 has 14 residues. Germline V gene lookup returns CDR1 SNHLY and CDR2 FYNNEI. V was clipped by 7 bases and J by 5 bases; unmatched bases: 8. The CDR3 is CASMPRQGYQPQHF. The CDR3 DNA reads as TGTGCCAGCATGCCCAGACAGGGTTATCAGCCCCAGCATTTT.

The CDR3 bases are TGTGCCAGCACCCTAGCCGCGGGGCGGGGGGAGCAGTACTTC. The encoded protein is CASTLAAGRGEQYF. The J gene is TRBJ2-7, the V gene TRBV7-2, with 7 bases identical to TRBD2. V gave up 7 bases and J gave up 7 bases; unmatched junction bases: 13. The CDR3 is made up of 14 amino acids. The germline V gene has CDR1 SGHTA and CDR2 FQGNSA.

The J gene is TRBJ2-6, the V gene TRBV11-2; perhaps TRBD2 as D (6 bases). V lost 1 base to trimming and J lost 1 base, with 14 bases between them. CDR1 and CDR2 from the germline V gene are SGHAT and FQNNGV. This CDR3 is built from 18 residues. This chain's CDR3 is CASSLGMKGRSGANVLTF. In DNA form, the CDR3 reads TGTGCCAGCAGCTTAGGAATGAAAGGGAGGTCTGGGGCCAACGTCCTGACTTTC.

In regard to this clone: One junction end does not reproduce the germline sequence, and a read error may be involved. The rearrangement joins TRBV7-7 to TRBJ2-2; D remains unclear. There are 13 residues in the CDR3. Looked up from germline, CDR1 is SSHAT and CDR2 is FNYEAQ (reference sequence). CDR3 sequence reads: CASSLALTGELFF. CDR3 nucleotide sequence: TGTGCTAGCAGCTTAGCACTCACCGGGGAGCTGTTTTTT. The full variable domain, in which reference TRBV7-7 and TRBJ2-2 provide the parts outside the CDR3, is GAGVSQSPRYKVTKRGQDVTLRCDPISSHATLYWYQQALGQGPEFLTYFNYEAQPDKSGLPSDRFSAERPEGSISTLTIQRTEQRDSAMYRCASSLALTGELFFGEGSRLTVL.

This chain connects TRBV4-2 to TRBJ2-3; 9 nucleotides align to TRBD2. The CDR3 is made up of 19 amino acids. With 4 bases clipped from V and 4 bases from J, the junction kept 18 bases outside the gene matches. Germline V gene sequence: CDR1 LGHNA, CDR2 YNFKEQ. The CDR3 coding sequence is TGTGCCAGCAGCCTCTTTCGGGCTCTAGCGGGAATAGGGGCAGATACGCAGTATTTT. Translation: CASSLFRALAGIGADTQYF.

The chain has TRBV12-5 and TRBJ1-1; D is ambiguous. Trimming stripped 2 bases from V and 5 bases from J, with 9 bases between. CDR3 length equals 13 residues. Germline values: CDR1 LGHNT, CDR2 FRNRAP. The CDR3 DNA follows: TGTGCTAGTGGTTTGCCGGGTGAAACTGAAGCTTTCTTT. Translated, it gives CASGLPGETEAFF.

CDR3 DNA: TGTGCCAGCAGCCATATTCTCGGGACGTTCACCGGGGAGCTGTTTTTT. This translates into CASSHILGTFTGELFF. This rearrangement joins TRBV14 to TRBJ2-2; TRBD1 or TRBD2 may be the D gene (5 bases each). CDR1 SGHDN and CDR2 FVKESK come from the germline V gene. This CDR3 spans 16 amino acids. The V end lost 3 bases, the J end lost 4 bases, and 15 bases lay between the germline ends.

V is TRBV28 and J is TRBJ2-5; 7 nucleotides agree with TRBD1. Germline CDR1 reads MDHEN; CDR2 reads SYDVKM. V was pared by 8 bases and J by 9 bases, with 15 bases of the junction left unmatched. This CDR3 has 14 amino acids. The CDR3 reads CASSRGPVMGAQYF. CDR3 bases: TGTGCCAGCTCAAGGGGGCCGGTCATGGGGGCCCAGTACTTC.

For this clone: At the DNA level, this CDR3 is encoded by other sequences in the same sample as well. The chain is built from TRBV5-1 and TRBJ2-7, with 7 bases lining up with TRBD1. This CDR3 comprises 14 residues. Germline CDR1 SGHRS, CDR2 YFSETQ. The V segment lost 5 bases and the J segment 0 bases; nucleotides outside the gene matches: 5. DNA of the CDR3: TGCGCCAGCAGTGAGGGGGCCAGCTCCTACGAGCAGTACTTC. This codes for CASSEGASSYEQYF.

The rearrangement links TRBV6-5 to TRBJ2-1; unclear D gene. In germline, CDR1 is MNHEY, CDR2 SVGAGI. Trimming shortened V by 3 bases and J by 0 bases, and 12 bases separated the two germline ends. This CDR3 comprises 16 residues. CDR3 in DNA: TGTGCCAGCAGTTATTTAGTGACGAGCTCCTACAATGAGCAGTTCTTC. Protein product: CASSYLVTSSYNEQFF.

The chain links TRBV29-1 to TRBJ2-7; no reliable D call. Trimming shortened V by 5 bases and J by 2 bases, and 7 bases separated the two germline ends. The CDR3 has 11 amino acids. CDR1 and CDR2 from the germline V gene are SQVTM and ANQGSEA. CDR3 DNA sequence: TGCAGCGTTATTCAAGCCTACGAGCAGTACTTC. Translation: CSVIQAYEQYF.

The chain is built from TRBV4-1 and TRBJ2-7, with 9 bases lining up with TRBD1. V lost 2 bases, J lost 5 bases, and 7 bases stayed unmatched. Germline CDR1 is MGHRA and CDR2 is YSYEKL. CDR3 length equals 15 residues. The CDR3 loop is CASSQPGQGAHEQYF. The CDR3 bases are TGCGCCAGCAGCCAACCGGGACAGGGTGCCCACGAGCAGTACTTC.

The chain employs TRBV11-2 and TRBJ2-4; possibly TRBD1 or TRBD2 for D (5 bases each). This CDR3 has 17 amino acids. V shed 1 base and J shed 1 base, with 14 bases lying between them. From germline, CDR1 is SGHAT and CDR2 FQNNGV. The CDR3 DNA reads as TGTGCCAGCAGCTTAGGGGGCACGGGGTGGGCCAAAAACATTCAGTACTTC. Protein: CASSLGGTGWAKNIQYF.

This clone was seen only once. Other DNA variants within this sample encode the same CDR3. V usage is TRBV11-2 and J usage is TRBJ2-7; D might be TRBD2 (5 bases). With 2 bases removed from V and 4 bases from J, the gap between germline ends came to 15 bases. Germline V gene lookup returns CDR1 SGHAT and CDR2 FQNNGV. The CDR3 has 15 amino acids. The CDR3 loop is CASSLFPGSSYEQYF. CDR3 sequence (DNA): TGTGCCAGCAGCTTATTTCCTGGGAGTTCGTACGAGCAGTACTTC. The whole variable domain, filled in from reference TRBV11-2 and TRBJ2-7, reads EAGVAQSPRYKIIEKRQSVAFWCNPISGHATLYWYQQILGQGPKLLIQFQNNGVVDDSQLPKDRFSAERLKGVDSTLKIQPAKLEDSAVYLCASSLFPGSSYEQYFGPGTRLTVT.

This chain uses TRBV18 with TRBJ2-7; no clear D gene. This CDR3 contains 12 residues. Trimming stripped 1 base from V and 3 bases from J, with 4 bases between. Germline V gene sequence: CDR1 KGHSH, CDR2 LQKENI. Written as DNA, the CDR3 is TGTGCCAGCTCACCACAAGACTACGAGCAGTACTTC. Amino acids: CASSPQDYEQYF.

This clone has only one observation. The CDR3 nucleotides are TGTGCCACAGGCGGACAGGCCGGGTATGGCTACACCTTC. Translated, it gives CATGGQAGYGYTF. V and J are TRBV15 and TRBJ1-2, with 7 bases fitting TRBD1. V dropped 9 bases and J dropped 5; count of bases not matched to a gene: 9. The CDR3 extends over 13 amino acids. Germline assignment: CDR1 LNHNV and CDR2 YYDKDF (reference sequence).

The genes are TRBV14 and TRBJ2-1; maybe TRBD1 (5 bases). From germline, CDR1 is SGHDN and CDR2 FVKESK. The V and J ends lost 7 bases and 6 bases respectively, with 10 bases between them. This CDR3 has 12 residues. The chain's CDR3 is CASTQGSNEQFF. The CDR3 coding sequence is TGTGCCAGCACCCAGGGCTCCAATGAGCAGTTCTTC.

The V and J genes are TRBV19 and TRBJ2-7, with 10 bases matching TRBD1. Trimming cost V 4 bases and J 6 bases; bases outside gene matches: 0. The germline V gene has CDR1 LNHDA and CDR2 SQIVND (reference sequence). The CDR3 totals 12 residues. In nucleotides, the CDR3 is TGTGCCAGTAGTAGGACAGGGGGCGAGCAGTACTTC. This translates into CASSRTGGEQYF. The full variable domain, completed using reference TRBV19 and TRBJ2-7, is DGGITQSPKYLFRKEGQNVTLSCEQNLNHDAMYWYRQDPGQGLRLIYYSQIVNDFQKGDIAEGYSVSREKKESFPLTVTSAQKNPTAFYLCASSRTGGEQYFGPGTRLTVT.

The rearrangement joins TRBV28 to TRBJ1-2; 8 nucleotides match TRBD1. Trimming cost V 6 bases and J 4 bases; bases outside gene matches: 7. This CDR3 comprises 14 residues. Germline V gene data show CDR1 as MDHEN and CDR2 as SYDVKM. In DNA, the CDR3 is TGTGCCAGCAGCCCAGGGGGCAACGGCTATGGCTACACCTTC. Translation gives CASSPGGNGYGYTF.

This chain connects TRBV19 to TRBJ2-3; TRBD2 matches at 11 bases. CDR1 is LNHDA, CDR2 SQIVND, per germline (reference sequence). The junction had 4 bases not matched to a gene; V was cut back by 7 bases and J by 1 base. There are 15 residues in the CDR3. CDR3 protein: CASNSGRVGTDTQYF. CDR3 coding DNA: TGTGCCAGTAATAGCGGGAGGGTCGGCACAGATACGCAGTATTTT.

The chain links TRBV18 to TRBJ2-3; 14 bases align to TRBD2. The length of the CDR3 is 18 residues. Per the germline V gene, CDR1 is KGHSH and CDR2 is LQKENI. With 3 bases clipped from V and 7 bases from J, the junction kept 12 bases outside the gene matches. CDR3 nucleotide sequence: TGTGCCAGCTCACCCCCGGGTCAGGGACTAGCGGGAGTGAATACGCAGTATTTT. Protein: CASSPPGQGLAGVNTQYF.

The J gene is TRBJ1-5, the V gene TRBV5-1; D gene uncertain. Trimming pared 0 bases from V and 0 bases from J, leaving 7 bases between. The CDR3 is 15 residues long. CDR1 is SGHRS, CDR2 YFSETQ, per germline. Here the CDR3 reads CASSLDWNSNQPQHF. CDR3 in DNA: TGCGCCAGCAGCTTGGACTGGAATAGCAATCAGCCCCAGCATTTT.

J is TRBJ2-1 and V is TRBV5-1, with TRBD2 identical over 8 bases. The V segment lost 4 bases and the J segment 1 base; nucleotides outside the gene matches: 4. Looked up from germline, CDR1 is SGHRS and CDR2 is YFSETQ. This CDR3 comprises 15 residues. The CDR3 DNA reads as TGCGCCAGCAGCCGGGGACTAGAATCCTACAATGAGCAGTTCTTC. It yields the protein CASSRGLESYNEQFF.

This clone came up once. V usage is TRBV7-9 and J usage is TRBJ2-2; 10 bases match TRBD1. Looked up from germline, CDR1 is SEHNR and CDR2 is FQNEAQ (reference sequence). Trimming at V came to 5 bases and at J to 4 bases, leaving 13 bases not matched to a gene. The CDR3 loop spans 18 amino acids. The CDR3 region has the DNA TGTGCCAGCAGCAAATCCCCCTTGGGACAGGGGTTCACCGGGGAGCTGTTTTTT. Translating gives CASSKSPLGQGFTGELFF.

This chain links TRBV18 with TRBJ1-2; possible D gene TRBD1, 5 bases. V lost 2 bases, J lost 4 bases, and 14 bases lay in between. CDR1 is KGHSH and CDR2 is LQKENI in the germline V gene. There are 15 residues in the CDR3. In DNA form, the CDR3 reads TGTGCCAGCTCACCATCTAGGGCCGACAGCTATGGCTACACCTTC. It encodes CASSPSRADSYGYTF.

J is TRBJ2-7 and V is TRBV5-5, with D possibly matching TRBD1 (6 bases). Trimming removed 4 bases from V and 0 bases from J, with 17 bases in between. This CDR3 is built from 16 residues. Germline loops: CDR1 SGHKS, CDR2 YYEKEE (reference sequence). This CDR3 is CASSPTEDRRSYEQYF. As DNA, the CDR3 is TGTGCCAGCAGCCCAACCGAAGACAGGCGCTCCTACGAGCAGTACTTC. Supplemented by reference TRBV5-5 and TRBJ2-7, the full variable domain reads DAGVTQSPTHLIKTRGQQVTLRCSPISGHKSVSWYQQVLGQGPQFIFQYYEKEERGRGNFPDRFSARQFPNYSSELNVNALLLGDSALYLCASSPTEDRRSYEQYFGPGTRLTVT.